This T cell receptor delta chain was sequenced in a study of gamma delta lymphoproliferative disorders and STAT genes. At the level of the study: Gamma-chain libraries were built from at least 50 ng of genomic DNA with the LymphoTrack Dx TCRG Assay.

TCRdb re-called clones from the multiplex PCR reads using CATT. The data show 3,200 or so delta-chain clones, more than 0.95% seen once. This clone was observed a few times. The TCRdb protein comes from a much larger clone and disagrees with this DNA's translation at residue 6, likely due to a read error; the protein given here is derived from the DNA. The receptor sequences were amplified from genomic DNA of peripheral blood mononuclear cells. Per the germline V gene, CDR1 is GEAIGNYY and CDR2 is EKD. This CDR3 has 20 amino acids. V trimming: 3 bases; J trimming: 0 bases; junction bases outside the gene matches: 19.

The TCR originated in a human donor in good health. This rearrangement joins TRDV2 to TRDJ1, with 9 bases lining up with TRDD3. Sequencing used blood. The CDR3 reads CACDALLGENPPPYTDKLIF. DNA of the CDR3: TGTGCCTGTGACGCCTTACTGGGGGAGAATCCCCCACCGTACACCGATAAACTCATCTTT.